The 5 T cell receptor beta chains given below trace back to one sample, sequenced in a study of blood T cell repertoires in COVID-19. TCRdb's table, derived via immunoSEQ multiplex PCR, lists solely in-frame clones and lacks some. The table records some 19,000 clones, 89% of them present only once. Sequencing used peripheral blood. These receptors were obtained from a man in his sixties with active COVID-19.

The J gene is TRBJ1-1, the V gene TRBV3-1 (or the pseudogene TRBV3-2), with a weak D call TRBD1 (5 bases). Trimming shortened V by 4 bases and J by 3 bases, and 18 bases separated the two germline ends. This CDR3 is built from 16 residues. Germline V CDR1 and CDR2: LGHDT, YNNKEL (reference sequence). The CDR3 DNA follows: TGTGCCAGCAGCCCAAGATCCTCCGGGACTCACACTGAAGCTTTCTTT. Residues: CASSPRSSGTHTEAFF.

The chain joins TRBV20-1 to TRBJ2-1, with a tentative D call TRBD2 (5 bases). In germline, CDR1 is DFQATT, CDR2 SNEGSKA (reference sequence). This CDR3 is 11 amino acids long. This CDR3 is CSTAGYNEQFF. The CDR3, as DNA: TGCTCCACCGCGGGTTACAATGAGCAGTTCTTC.

The chain is built from TRBV6-5 and TRBJ2-2; the D gene is possibly TRBD2 (5 bases). Trimming removed 6 bases from V and 10 bases from J, with 9 bases in between. In germline, CDR1 is MNHEY, CDR2 SVGAGI. CDR3 length: 11 residues. As DNA, the CDR3 is TGTGCCAGCAGGAAGGGAGAGGAGCTGTTTTTT. The encoded protein is CASRKGEELFF.

V usage is TRBV9 and J usage is TRBJ1-2; D is undetermined. Trimming left V 0 bases short and J 1 base short, with 13 bases between. The CDR3 length is 16 residues. Germline CDR1 SGDLS, CDR2 YYNGEE. The CDR3 nucleotides are TGTGCCAGCAGCGTAGCCGCGGGAAAGGTTAACTATGGCTACACCTTC. This sequence encodes CASSVAAGKVNYGYTF.

V and J are TRBV9 and TRBJ2-1; 7 positions match TRBD2. CDR1 is SGDLS, CDR2 YYNGEE, per germline. The CDR3 totals 15 residues. With 1 base clipped from V and 5 bases from J, the junction kept 6 bases outside the gene matches. The CDR3 DNA is TGTGCCAGCAGCGTACGGACTAGTCAGAACAATGAGCAGTTCTTC. Translation gives CASSVRTSQNNEQFF.